This entry features one T cell receptor (beta chain) sequence. Its matching antigen is unknown. CDR1 is SGHKS, CDR2 YYEKEE, per germline (reference sequence). V was cut by 3 bases and J by 1 base, with 7 bases left in between. The CDR3 runs 14 residues. Cultured CD4+ T cells had their DNA profiled by the Oncomine TCR Beta short-read assay. TCRdb itself ran the PCR reads through MiXCR, one entry per CDR3 protein. The sample consists of around 15,000 distinct CDR3 sequences, approximately 40% of them appearing once. The sample comes from a study of vaccination and CD4 T cells after COVID-19. Study information: Control cultures, each given a CEFX pool, an HIV-1 Nef pool, or no peptide, were included.

The study, taken as a whole, reports: Post-infection sampling omitted early timepoints and covered relatively few convalescent patients.

Treatment reported: roughly nine-day PBMC culture with coronavirus spike peptide pools or control peptides (ViraFEST assay). The rearrangement joins TRBV5-5 to TRBJ2-2; no reliable D call. The TCR comes from a human donor with COVID-19. The sample taken for sequencing was cultured CD4+ T cells from blood. CDR3 region: CASSWQVNTGELFF. CDR3 coding DNA: TGTGCCAGCAGCTGGCAGGTGAACACCGGGGAGCTGTTTTTT.